The 28 T cell receptor beta chains below all came from one sample that was sequenced in a study of blood T cell repertoires in COVID-19. Assay used: immunoSEQ multiplex PCR; TCRdb lists only in-frame clones, some missing. The sample carries over 120,000 clones, more than 80% recorded once. The sequenced sample was PBMCs or T cells enriched from blood (not recorded which). These receptors were taken from a man in his fifties who had recovered from COVID-19.

The chain joins TRBV9 to TRBJ2-5; TRBD1 is a possible D gene (6 bases). V was pared by 3 bases and J by 4 bases, with 10 bases between. The CDR3 has 13 residues. CDR1 and CDR2 from the germline V gene are SGDLS and YYNGEE. The CDR3 protein is CASSERTVETQYF. CDR3 sequence (DNA): TGTGCCAGCAGCGAGCGGACAGTAGAGACCCAGTACTTC.

Note on this clone: The junction differs from germline at one of its ends, possibly a read error. This sequence joins TRBV7-8 and TRBJ2-5, with 10 bases aligning to TRBD2. CDR1 and CDR2 (germline): SGHVS, FQNEAQ. The CDR3 covers 16 residues. For the CDR3, the DNA is TGTGCCAGCCGCTTGCGTAGCGGGGGGCCTCAAGAGACCCAGTACTTC. This sequence encodes CASRLRSGGPQETQYF. The whole variable domain, filled in from reference TRBV7-8 and TRBJ2-5, reads GAGVSQSPRYKVAKRGQDVALRCDPISGHVSLFWYQQALGQGPEFLTYFQNEAQLDKSGLPSDRFFAERPEGSVSTLKIQRTQQEDSAVYLCASRLRSGGPQETQYFGPGTRLLVL.

This clone was recorded only once. The chain employs TRBV5-5 and TRBJ1-2, with D maybe TRBD1 (6 bases). The CDR3 sequence is 13 residues long. Germline CDR1 is SGHKS and CDR2 is YYEKEE (reference sequence). V was cut by 6 bases and J by 2 bases, with 11 bases left in between. The chain's CDR3 is CASKQGLNYGYTF. CDR3 nucleotides: TGTGCCAGCAAGCAGGGGTTGAACTATGGCTACACCTTC.

The chain recombines TRBV23-1 with TRBJ2-2; 7 bases map to TRBD2. TRBV23-1 is given ORF status, its function remaining uncertain. This CDR3 has 17 residues. Trimming removed 0 bases from V and 0 bases from J; junction bases left unmatched: 4. The CDR3 protein is CASSQSGRGSNTGELFF. The CDR3, as DNA: TGCGCCAGCAGTCAATCGGGGAGGGGCTCGAACACCGGGGAGCTGTTTTTT.

This clone was picked up a small number of times. This chain uses TRBV6-4 with TRBJ1-4, with 7 bases fitting TRBD1. The CDR3 is 15 residues long. V shed 6 bases, J shed 10 bases, and the junction held 14 bases outside the gene matches. Germline V gene sequence: CDR1 MRHNA, CDR2 SNTAGT. The CDR3 is CASSERRDSFGKLFF. CDR3 coding DNA: TGTGCCAGCAGCGAACGCCGGGACAGCTTTGGAAAACTGTTTTTT.

The CDR3, as DNA: TGTGCCACCAGCACATCCCCACAGGGCTCGGGGACCCAGTACTTC. This gives the protein CATSTSPQGSGTQYF. The V and J genes are TRBV15 and TRBJ2-5; D might be TRBD1 (6 bases). CDR1 is LNHNV and CDR2 is YYDKDF in the germline V gene (reference sequence). The CDR3 spans 15 residues. V was trimmed by 4 bases and J by 7 bases, leaving 19 bases between them. Full variable domain (remainder filled in from reference TRBV15 and TRBJ2-5): DAMVIQNPRYQVTQFGKPVTLSCSQTLNHNVMYWYQQKSSQAPKLLFHYYDKDFNNEADTPDNFQSRRPNTSFCFLDIRSPGLGDTAMYLCATSTSPQGSGTQYFGPGTRLLVL.

The chain combines TRBV27 with TRBJ1-5; 9 positions match TRBD1. CDR1 and CDR2 from the germline V gene are MNHEY and SMNVEV (reference sequence). J was trimmed by 16 bases and V by 7 bases; bases with no gene match: 11. The CDR3 runs 12 residues. CDR3 sequence: CASKKGTGKKHF. Written as DNA, the CDR3 is TGTGCCAGCAAAAAAGGGACAGGGAAGAAACATTTT.

This clone was seen once. V is TRBV5-4 and J is TRBJ2-5; D is possibly TRBD2 (6 bases). This CDR3 comprises 14 residues. Germline CDR1 and CDR2: SGHNT and YYREEE (reference sequence). The V end was cut by 3 bases, the J end by 3 bases, with 12 bases between. The CDR3 DNA sequence: TGTGCCAGCAGCTGGGGGTCGGGGGAAGAGACCCAGTACTTC. Protein: CASSWGSGEETQYF.

The CDR3 here is CASSLGSGSSYEQYF. CDR3 nucleotide sequence: TGTGCCAGCAGCTTAGGAAGCGGGAGCTCCTACGAGCAGTACTTC. The chain joins TRBV7-8 to TRBJ2-7, with 8 bases lining up with TRBD2. Germline-derived CDR1 and CDR2 are SGHVS and FQNEAQ. V shed 1 base, J shed 0 bases, and the junction held 2 bases outside the gene matches. CDR3 length equals 15 residues.

The chain joins TRBV5-4 to TRBJ1-5; D might be TRBD1 (6 bases). V was cut by 1 base and J by 1 base, with 6 bases left in between. The CDR3 is 14 amino acids. The V gene's germline CDR1 is SGHNT and CDR2 YYREEE (reference sequence). This chain's CDR3 is CASSLQGSNQPQHF. Written as DNA, the CDR3 is TGTGCCAGCAGCTTGCAGGGGAGCAATCAGCCCCAGCATTTT.

The chain carries TRBV20-1 and TRBJ2-7, with a tentative D call TRBD1 (5 bases). Germline lookup yields CDR1 DFQATT and CDR2 SNEGSKA (reference sequence). The CDR3 length is 11 residues. Deletions cut 0 bases from V and 10 bases from J, with 10 bases between. The CDR3 DNA sequence: TGCAGTGCTAGAGATGGCAGGGCCCAGTACTTC. Its translation: CSARDGRAQYF.

A few counts support this clone. The chain recombines TRBV5-6 with TRBJ1-1, with D uncertain. Per the germline V gene, CDR1 is SGHDT and CDR2 is YYEEEE. V shed 4 bases and J shed 9 bases, with 16 bases lying between them. The length of the CDR3 is 13 residues. The CDR3 DNA follows: TGTGCCAGCAGCCCGGGGAGAGGGATTAAAGCTTTCTTT. Amino acid sequence: CASSPGRGIKAFF.

CDR3 amino acids: CATRGAGEKLFF. The CDR3 DNA sequence: TGTGCCACCAGGGGCGCAGGTGAAAAACTGTTTTTT. The J gene is TRBJ1-4, the V gene TRBV3-1 (or the pseudogene TRBV3-2); weak D call: TRBD1 (6 bases). The CDR3 runs to 12 residues. Germline CDR1 is LGHDT and CDR2 is YNNKEL (reference sequence). V shed 10 bases and J shed 7 bases, with 13 bases lying between them.

As concerns this clone: The junction does not match germline at one end; this may be a read error. The chain couples TRBV11-2 to TRBJ1-1; D gene uncertain. This CDR3 is 14 amino acids long. From germline, CDR1 is SGHAT and CDR2 FQNNGV. The CDR3 loop reads CASTLTGQNTEAFF. The CDR3 nucleotides are TGTGCCAGCACCTTAACCGGTCAGAACACTGAAGCTTTCTTT.

About this clone: Within the sample, other DNA sequences also encode this same CDR3. V gene TRBV28 combines with J gene TRBJ1-3; no reliable D call. Trimming left V 3 bases short and J 4 bases short, with 10 bases between. Germline CDR1 reads MDHEN; CDR2 reads SYDVKM. The CDR3 is 14 amino acids. The DNA for the CDR3 is TGTGCCAGCAGTTTCGGCGGGTCAGGAAACACCATATATTTT. Translated: CASSFGGSGNTIYF. Full variable domain (rest looked up from reference TRBV28 and TRBJ1-3): DVKVTQSSRYLVKRTGEKVFLECVQDMDHENMFWYRQDPGLGLRLIYFSYDVKMKEKGDIPEGYSVSREKKERFSLILESASTNQTSMYLCASSFGGSGNTIYFGEGSWLTVV.

This chain uses TRBV11-2 with TRBJ1-3; no reliable D call. The CDR3 runs 14 residues. CDR1 is SGHAT, CDR2 FQNNGV, per germline. Trimming cost V 5 bases and J 0 bases, with 8 bases left between them. CDR3 residues: CASSEIFSGNTIYF. As DNA, the CDR3 is TGTGCCAGCAGCGAGATTTTCTCTGGAAACACCATATATTTT.

The chain employs TRBV7-3 and TRBJ1-3; D is unclear. Germline-derived CDR1 and CDR2 are SGHTA and FQGTGA. Deletions cut 5 bases from V and 8 bases from J, with 10 bases between. CDR3 length: 12 amino acids. The CDR3 DNA follows: TGTGCCAGCAGCCCGGGGTTGGACACCATATATTTT. This translates into CASSPGLDTIYF.

This sequence joins TRBV5-4 and TRBJ1-2; D is unresolved. The ends were cut back, 3 bases at V and 9 bases at J, with 21 bases in the middle. The CDR3 has 15 residues. Germline-derived CDR1 and CDR2 are SGHNT and YYREEE (reference sequence). The CDR3 DNA is TGTGCCAGCAGCTCGTTCGCAGGCTTAGGAAATCGCTACACCTTC. This translates into CASSSFAGLGNRYTF.

This chain connects TRBV4-3 to TRBJ2-7; D possibly corresponds to TRBD2 (5 bases). V dropped 0 bases and J dropped 7 bases, with 13 bases sitting between them. Germline CDR1 reads LGHNA; CDR2 reads YSLEER. This CDR3 contains 14 residues. The CDR3 bases are TGCGCCAGCAGCCAAGAGGACTTTAAAAGGGAGCAGTACTTC. The encoded protein is CASSQEDFKREQYF.

This sequence joins TRBV3-1 (or the pseudogene TRBV3-2) and TRBJ1-2, with 7 bases aligning to TRBD1. Losses at the gene ends were 8 bases for V and 4 bases for J; bases not matched to a gene: 13. Germline V lookup: CDR1 LGHDT, CDR2 YNNKEL (reference sequence). The length of the CDR3 is 15 residues. CDR3: CASSYWTGIGYGYTF. The CDR3 DNA sequence: TGTGCCAGCTCTTATTGGACAGGAATTGGCTATGGCTACACCTTC.

This clone came up a few times. This chain joins TRBV6-5 and TRBJ1-2; 7 bases are shared with TRBD1. Trimming took 5 bases from V and 7 from J; bases not matched to a gene: 7. In germline, CDR1 is MNHEY, CDR2 SVGAGI. The length of the CDR3 is 13 residues. The CDR3 region is CASSTRDSGGYTF. CDR3 DNA: TGTGCCAGCAGTACCCGGGACAGTGGTGGCTACACCTTC.

The chain recombines TRBV5-4 with TRBJ2-1; TRBD1 matches at 9 bases. The CDR3 totals 15 residues. V shed 8 bases, J shed 2 bases, and the junction held 8 bases outside the gene matches. In germline, CDR1 is SGHNT, CDR2 YYREEE (reference sequence). In nucleotides, the CDR3 is TGTGCCAGTATCAATCGGGACAGGGCCTACAATGAGCAGTTCTTC. Translating gives CASINRDRAYNEQFF.

On this clone: The junction does not match germline at one end; this may be a read error. J is TRBJ1-4 and V is TRBV7-7; TRBD1 might be the D (5 bases). There are 16 residues in the CDR3. Germline V gene sequence: CDR1 SSHAT, CDR2 FNYEAQ (reference sequence). In DNA, the CDR3 is TGTGCTAGCAGTAAACCTGGGGGGTCAACTAATGAAAAACTGTTTTTT. Its protein is CASSKPGGSTNEKLFF.

The rearrangement uses TRBV5-1 and TRBJ2-2; 8 nucleotides align to TRBD1. This CDR3 spans 15 amino acids. The germline CDR1 and CDR2 sequences are SGHRS and YFSETQ. V was clipped by 5 bases and J by 0 bases; unmatched bases: 3. In DNA, the CDR3 is TGCGCCAGCAGAGTGACAGGGGCGAACACCGGGGAGCTGTTTTTT. This encodes CASRVTGANTGELFF.

V usage is TRBV14 and J usage is TRBJ1-1; tentative D call: TRBD1 (5 bases). The V gene's germline CDR1 is SGHDN and CDR2 FVKESK. This CDR3 region has 14 residues. V was trimmed by 2 bases and J by 1 base, leaving 8 bases between them. For the CDR3, the DNA is TGTGCCAGCAGCCAACTGGGGGGGAACACTGAAGCTTTCTTT. Translating it yields CASSQLGGNTEAFF.

The chain links TRBV15 to TRBJ2-5; D is possibly TRBD1 (5 bases). Germline values: CDR1 LNHNV, CDR2 YYDKDF (reference sequence). The V and J ends lost 1 base and 0 bases respectively, with 9 bases between them. The CDR3 consists of 15 residues. CDR3 in amino acids: CATSRGTGYQETQYF. The CDR3 DNA is TGTGCCACCAGCAGAGGTACAGGTTACCAAGAGACCCAGTACTTC.

The CDR3 DNA reads as TGTGCCAGTAGTACGCGGGACAGGTATTATGGCTACACCTTC. Amino acids: CASSTRDRYYGYTF. The chain employs TRBV19 and TRBJ1-2; TRBD1 agrees at 8 bases. This CDR3 region has 14 residues. Germline V gene lookup returns CDR1 LNHDA and CDR2 SQIVND (reference sequence). J gave up 5 bases and V 4 bases, and 6 bases lay outside the gene matches.

The rearrangement joins TRBV6-2 or TRBV6-3 to TRBJ1-3, with D possibly matching TRBD1 (6 bases). The CDR3 length is 17 residues. Germline V gives CDR1 MNHEY, CDR2 SVGEGT. Deletions cut 2 bases from V and 0 bases from J, with 14 bases between. CDR3 bases: TGTGCCAGCAGTTACATTCCGACAGGATACTCTGGAAACACCATATATTTT. Amino acids: CASSYIPTGYSGNTIYF.